The next 13 T cell receptor beta chains were all read from a single sample in a study of blood T cell repertoires in COVID-19. Sequencing used immunoSEQ multiplex PCR; TCRdb keeps in-frame clones, though not all of them. The sample carries 38,000 or so clones, approximately 80% recorded once. Sequenced sample: peripheral blood. The receptors stem from a human donor in a cohort sampled during active or convalescent COVID-19. The donor label of this sample is uncertain.

This clone has a single count. The chain has TRBV4-3 and TRBJ1-1, with 8 bases lining up with TRBD1. This CDR3 is built from 16 residues. CDR1 and CDR2 (germline): LGHNA, YSLEER. V shed 0 bases, J shed 2 bases, and the junction held 5 bases outside the gene matches. CDR3 sequence: CASSQDQGAFNTEAFF. The CDR3 DNA follows: TGCGCCAGCAGCCAAGATCAGGGGGCCTTCAACACTGAAGCTTTCTTT.

This sequence joins TRBV6-5 and TRBJ1-3; 7 nucleotides line up with TRBD1. With 10 bases clipped from V and 8 bases from J, the junction kept 5 bases outside the gene matches. This CDR3 has 11 amino acids. Germline V gives CDR1 MNHEY, CDR2 SVGAGI. This CDR3 is CAIQQGYTIYF. Here the CDR3 DNA reads TGTGCCATCCAACAGGGGTACACCATATATTTT.

There are many counts of this clone. This sequence joins TRBV7-9 and TRBJ2-7; perhaps TRBD2 as D (6 bases). V lost 2 bases to trimming and J lost 5 bases, with 7 bases between them. This CDR3 has 12 amino acids. Looked up from germline, CDR1 is SEHNR and CDR2 is FQNEAQ (reference sequence). CDR3 residues: CASSLTGDEQYF. In nucleotides, the CDR3 is TGTGCCAGCAGCTTAACGGGGGACGAGCAGTACTTC.

This clone showed up just once. The chain carries TRBV11-2 and TRBJ1-1, with 9 positions matching TRBD1. In germline, CDR1 is SGHAT, CDR2 FQNNGV. This CDR3 has 16 amino acids. The V and J ends lost 3 bases and 5 bases, in that order; junction bases with no gene match: 10. DNA for the CDR3: TGTGCCAGCAGCTTTCTCCGGGGACAGGGTGGGACTGAAGCTTTCTTT. Protein sequence: CASSFLRGQGGTEAFF.

This chain uses TRBV11-3 with TRBJ1-2, with a possible D match to TRBD1 (6 bases). CDR1 is SGHNT, CDR2 YENEEA, per germline. V was clipped by 5 bases and J by 4 bases, with 14 bases between them. The CDR3 sequence is 14 residues long. The CDR3 here is CASSTQGRGYGYTF. The CDR3 DNA reads TGTGCCAGCAGCACACAGGGTCGGGGCTATGGCTACACCTTC.

The J gene is TRBJ2-3, the V gene TRBV10-3; perhaps TRBD2 as D (7 bases). V lost 7 bases, J lost 3 bases, and 14 bases lay in between. Germline assignment: CDR1 ENHRY and CDR2 SYGVKD. There are 14 residues in the CDR3. This chain's CDR3 is CAITRGGGTDTQYF. The CDR3 nucleotides read TGTGCCATCACCAGAGGGGGGGGAACAGATACGCAGTATTTT.

The J gene is TRBJ1-3, the V gene TRBV7-2; no reliable D call. V lost 3 bases, J lost 2 bases, and 14 bases lay in between. The CDR3 length is 16 residues. Germline CDR1 SGHTA, CDR2 FQGNSA. CDR3 sequence: CASSFSRRVPGNTIYF. DNA for the CDR3: TGTGCCAGCAGCTTCTCTCGGAGGGTACCTGGAAACACCATATATTTT.

The chain combines TRBV7-8 with TRBJ2-1, with 10 bases aligning to TRBD1. Looked up from germline, CDR1 is SGHVS and CDR2 is FQNEAQ. This CDR3 has 15 amino acids. V lost 5 bases to trimming and J lost 7 bases; unmatched junction nucleotides: 8. As DNA, the CDR3 is TGTGCCAGCAGCGCAGCGACAGGGGGCCTGAATGAGCAGTTCTTC. Amino acids: CASSAATGGLNEQFF.

V gene TRBV15 combines with J gene TRBJ2-2; TRBD2 might be the D (5 bases). The CDR3 is 15 residues long. V was shortened by 0 bases and J by 4 bases, with 9 bases between the two germline ends. Per germline, CDR1 LNHNV and CDR2 YYDKDF (reference sequence). The CDR3 DNA sequence: TGTGCCACCAGCAGAGATAAAAGCGGCACCGGGGAGCTGTTTTTT. As protein: CATSRDKSGTGELFF.

The chain is built from TRBV7-9 and TRBJ1-1, with D unclear. V dropped 8 bases and J dropped 1 base, with 14 bases sitting between them. The CDR3 consists of 14 residues. CDR1 SEHNR and CDR2 FQNEAQ come from the germline V gene (reference sequence). The DNA of the CDR3 is TGTGCCAGCTTCTATGAGCCAGGGAACACTGAAGCTTTCTTT. This codes for CASFYEPGNTEAFF.

J is TRBJ2-3 and V is TRBV7-9, with a weak D call TRBD2 (5 bases). This CDR3 contains 14 residues. Trimming took 5 bases from V and 5 from J, leaving 14 bases between them. Germline V lookup: CDR1 SEHNR, CDR2 FQNEAQ (reference sequence). The CDR3 bases are TGTGCCAGCAGCCCAGAGCTAGCAGGAGATACGCAGTATTTT. Protein product: CASSPELAGDTQYF.

This sequence joins TRBV3-1 (or the pseudogene TRBV3-2) and TRBJ1-2; D uncertain. The CDR3 length is 14 residues. In germline, CDR1 is LGHDT, CDR2 YNNKEL (reference sequence). V lost 4 bases and J lost 2, with 11 bases in between. The CDR3 nucleotides read TGTGCCAGCAGCCCGCGGGCGGTGAACTATGGCTACACCTTC. As protein: CASSPRAVNYGYTF.

V is TRBV5-1 and J is TRBJ1-2; 8 bases agree with TRBD1. Per germline, CDR1 SGHRS and CDR2 YFSETQ. This CDR3 contains 14 residues. With 4 bases clipped from V and 8 bases from J, the junction kept 10 bases outside the gene matches. The CDR3 reads CASSPFNRGEGYTF. Here the CDR3 DNA reads TGCGCCAGCAGCCCTTTCAACAGGGGGGAAGGCTACACCTTC.